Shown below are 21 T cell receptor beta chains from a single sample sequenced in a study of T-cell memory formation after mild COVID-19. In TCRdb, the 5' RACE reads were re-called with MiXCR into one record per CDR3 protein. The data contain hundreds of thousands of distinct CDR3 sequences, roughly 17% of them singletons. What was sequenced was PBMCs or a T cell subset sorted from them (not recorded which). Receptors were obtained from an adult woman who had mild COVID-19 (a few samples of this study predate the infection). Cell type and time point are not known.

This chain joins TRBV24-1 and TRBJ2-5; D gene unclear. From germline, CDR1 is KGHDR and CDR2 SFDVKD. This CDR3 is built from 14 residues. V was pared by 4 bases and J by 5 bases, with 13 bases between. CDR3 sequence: CATSDPWQRETQYF. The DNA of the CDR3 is TGTGCCACCAGTGACCCCTGGCAGAGGGAGACCCAGTACTTC.

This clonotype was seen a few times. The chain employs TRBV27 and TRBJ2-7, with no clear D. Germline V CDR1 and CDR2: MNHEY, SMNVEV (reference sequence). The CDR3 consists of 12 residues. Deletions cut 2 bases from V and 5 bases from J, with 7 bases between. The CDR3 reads CASSLVGNEQYF. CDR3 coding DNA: TGTGCCAGCAGTTTAGTAGGGAACGAGCAGTACTTC.

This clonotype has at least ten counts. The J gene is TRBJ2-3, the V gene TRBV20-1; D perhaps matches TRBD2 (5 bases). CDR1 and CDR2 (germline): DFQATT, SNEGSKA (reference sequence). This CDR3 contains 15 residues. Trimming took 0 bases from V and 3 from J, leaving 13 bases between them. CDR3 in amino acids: CSAREPLALTDTQYF. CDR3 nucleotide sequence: TGCAGTGCTAGAGAGCCCCTAGCCCTTACAGATACGCAGTATTTT.

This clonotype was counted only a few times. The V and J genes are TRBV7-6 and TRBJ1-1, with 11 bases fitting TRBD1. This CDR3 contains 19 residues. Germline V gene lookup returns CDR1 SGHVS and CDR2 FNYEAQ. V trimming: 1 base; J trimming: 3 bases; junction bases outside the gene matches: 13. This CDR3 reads CASSLVPPGQGARDTEAFF. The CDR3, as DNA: TGTGCCAGCAGCTTAGTGCCTCCCGGACAGGGGGCGCGGGACACTGAAGCTTTCTTT.

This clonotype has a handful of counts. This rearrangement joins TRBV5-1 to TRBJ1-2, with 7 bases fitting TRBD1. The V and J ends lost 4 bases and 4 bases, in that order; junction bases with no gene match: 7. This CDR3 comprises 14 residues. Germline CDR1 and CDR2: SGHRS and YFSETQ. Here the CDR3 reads CASSPGQKTYGYTF. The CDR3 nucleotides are TGCGCCAGCAGCCCGGGACAGAAGACCTATGGCTACACCTTC.

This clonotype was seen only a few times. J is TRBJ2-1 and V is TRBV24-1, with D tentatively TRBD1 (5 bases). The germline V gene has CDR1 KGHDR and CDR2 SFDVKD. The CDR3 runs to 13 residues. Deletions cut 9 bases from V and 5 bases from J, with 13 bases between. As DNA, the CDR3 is TGTGCCACCGGTCCAGGGAACCACAATGAGCAGTTCTTC. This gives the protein CATGPGNHNEQFF.

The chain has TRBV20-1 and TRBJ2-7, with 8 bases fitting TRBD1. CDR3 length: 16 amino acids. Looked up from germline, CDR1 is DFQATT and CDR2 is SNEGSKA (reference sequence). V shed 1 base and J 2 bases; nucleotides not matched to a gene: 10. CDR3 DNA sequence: TGCAGTGCTAGAGCTGAGCCAGGGGGCTATACCTACGAGCAGTACTTC. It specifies CSARAEPGGYTYEQYF.

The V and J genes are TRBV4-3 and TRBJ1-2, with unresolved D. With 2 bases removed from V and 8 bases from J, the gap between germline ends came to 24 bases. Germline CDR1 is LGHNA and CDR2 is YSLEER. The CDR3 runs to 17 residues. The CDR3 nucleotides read TGCGCCAGCAGCCAATGGGCCCCCGGACTGCCTGCACGCGGCTACACCTTC. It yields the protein CASSQWAPGLPARGYTF.

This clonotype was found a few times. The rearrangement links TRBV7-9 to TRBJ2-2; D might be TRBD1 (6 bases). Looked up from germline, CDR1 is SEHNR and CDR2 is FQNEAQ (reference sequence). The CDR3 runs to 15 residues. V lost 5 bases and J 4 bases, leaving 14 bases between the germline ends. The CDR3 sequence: CASSTQGWGTGELFF. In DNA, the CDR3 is TGTGCCAGCAGCACACAGGGTTGGGGCACCGGGGAGCTGTTTTTT.

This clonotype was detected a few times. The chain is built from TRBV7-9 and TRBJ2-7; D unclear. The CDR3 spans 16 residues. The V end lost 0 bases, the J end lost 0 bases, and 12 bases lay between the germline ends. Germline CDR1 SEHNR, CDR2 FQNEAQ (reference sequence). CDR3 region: CASSLAAEYSSYEQYF. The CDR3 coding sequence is TGTGCCAGCAGCTTAGCTGCGGAATATAGCTCCTACGAGCAGTACTTC.

CDR3: CSSDQGGGYTF. The CDR3 nucleotides read TGCAGCTCGGACCAGGGGGGCGGCTACACCTTC. The chain couples TRBV29-1 to TRBJ1-2; TRBD1 aligns across 7 bases. Germline trimming cut 8 bases from V and 8 bases from J; bases unmatched to any gene: 8. Germline CDR1 SQVTM, CDR2 ANQGSEA. The CDR3 length is 11 residues. Full variable domain (remainder filled in from reference TRBV29-1 and TRBJ1-2): SAVISQKPSRDICQRGTSLTIQCQVDSQVTMMFWYRQQPGQSLTLIATANQGSEATYESGFVIDKFPISRPNLTFSTLTVSNMSPEDSSIYLCSSDQGGGYTFGSGTRLTVV.

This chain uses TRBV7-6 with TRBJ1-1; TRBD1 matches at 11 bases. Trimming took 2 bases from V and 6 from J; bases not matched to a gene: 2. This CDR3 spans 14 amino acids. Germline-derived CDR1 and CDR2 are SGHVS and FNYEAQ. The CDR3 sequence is CASSLRTGGSEAFF. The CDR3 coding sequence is TGTGCCAGCAGCTTACGGACAGGGGGCTCTGAAGCTTTCTTT.

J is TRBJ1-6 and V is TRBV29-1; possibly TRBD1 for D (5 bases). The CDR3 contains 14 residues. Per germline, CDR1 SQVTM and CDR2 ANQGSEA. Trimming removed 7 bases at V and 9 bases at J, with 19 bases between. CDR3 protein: CSASEPGSGSPLHF. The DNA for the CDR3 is TGCAGCGCCTCAGAGCCAGGGTCGGGTTCACCCCTCCACTTT.

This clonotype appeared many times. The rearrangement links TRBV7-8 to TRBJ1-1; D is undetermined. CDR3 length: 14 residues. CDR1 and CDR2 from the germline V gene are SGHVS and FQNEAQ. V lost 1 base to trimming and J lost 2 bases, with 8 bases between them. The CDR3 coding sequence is TGTGCCAGCAGCTTAGGTGAGGTTAACACTGAAGCTTTCTTT. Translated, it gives CASSLGEVNTEAFF.

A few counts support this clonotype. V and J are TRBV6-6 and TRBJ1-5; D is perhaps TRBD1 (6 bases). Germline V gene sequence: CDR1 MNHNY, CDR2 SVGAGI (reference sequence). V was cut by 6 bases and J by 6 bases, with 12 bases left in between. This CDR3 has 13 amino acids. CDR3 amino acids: CASRIDRPQPQHF. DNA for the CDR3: TGTGCCAGCAGAATCGACAGGCCTCAGCCCCAGCATTTT.

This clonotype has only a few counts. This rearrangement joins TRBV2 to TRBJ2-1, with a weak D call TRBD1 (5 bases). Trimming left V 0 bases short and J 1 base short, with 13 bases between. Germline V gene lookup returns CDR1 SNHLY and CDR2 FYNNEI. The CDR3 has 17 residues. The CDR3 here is CASSEALFQGSYNEQFF. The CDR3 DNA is TGTGCCAGCAGTGAAGCGCTTTTCCAGGGTTCCTACAATGAGCAGTTCTTC.

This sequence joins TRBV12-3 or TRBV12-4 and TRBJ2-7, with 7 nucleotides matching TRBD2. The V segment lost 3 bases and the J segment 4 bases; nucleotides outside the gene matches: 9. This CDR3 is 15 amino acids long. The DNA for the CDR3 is TGTGCCAGCAGTTTGGTACAGACTAGCTCGTACGAGCAGTACTTC. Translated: CASSLVQTSSYEQYF.

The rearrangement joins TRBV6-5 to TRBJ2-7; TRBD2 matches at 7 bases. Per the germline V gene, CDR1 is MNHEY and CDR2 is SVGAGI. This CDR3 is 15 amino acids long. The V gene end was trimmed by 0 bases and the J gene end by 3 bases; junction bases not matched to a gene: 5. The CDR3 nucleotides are TGTGCCAGCAGTTACTCCAGGACTAGTCGCTACGAGCAGTACTTC. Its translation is CASSYSRTSRYEQYF.

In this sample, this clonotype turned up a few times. Here the CDR3 reads CASSVGASLQETQYF. CDR3 nucleotide sequence: TGTGCCAGCAGCGTAGGGGCTAGCCTCCAAGAGACCCAGTACTTC. V gene TRBV9 combines with J gene TRBJ2-5; D may be TRBD2 (5 bases). This CDR3 is built from 15 residues. Germline assignment: CDR1 SGDLS and CDR2 YYNGEE. The V gene lost 0 bases and the J gene lost 1 base, with 10 bases spanning the gap.

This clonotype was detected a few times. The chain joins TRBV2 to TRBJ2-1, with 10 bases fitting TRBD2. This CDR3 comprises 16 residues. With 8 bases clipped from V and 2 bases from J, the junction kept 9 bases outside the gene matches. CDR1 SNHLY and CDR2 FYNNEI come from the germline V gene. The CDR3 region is CASSDLAGDAYNEQFF. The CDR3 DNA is TGTGCCAGCTCCGACCTAGCGGGGGACGCCTACAATGAGCAGTTCTTC.

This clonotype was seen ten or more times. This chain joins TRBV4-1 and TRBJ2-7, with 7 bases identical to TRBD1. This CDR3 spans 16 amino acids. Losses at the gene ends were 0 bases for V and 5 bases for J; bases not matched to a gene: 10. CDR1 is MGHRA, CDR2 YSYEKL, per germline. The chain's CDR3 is CASSQDPGQLWNEQYF. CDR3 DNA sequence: TGCGCCAGCAGCCAAGACCCGGGACAGCTTTGGAACGAGCAGTACTTC.